The 9 T cell receptor beta chains presented below share a single source sample, sequenced in a study of CD8 T cells in ankylosing spondylitis. Study-wide results and caveats: For ankylosing spondylitis blood, a TCR beta motif of about 8 highly homologous variants appeared characteristic.

TCRdb re-called the 5' RACE reads through MiXCR, storing one row per CDR3 protein. Among 500,000 to 650,000 distinct CDR3 sequences listed, about 5.2% were seen once. Their cognate antigens are unknown. Material for sequencing was blood, either unsorted or a sorted T cell fraction (not recorded which). These receptors originate from a male donor with ankylosing spondylitis.

This clonotype was counted ten times or more. The rearrangement joins TRBV7-2 to TRBJ1-1, with a tentative D call TRBD1 (5 bases). From germline, CDR1 is SGHTA and CDR2 FQGNSA. This CDR3 region has 15 residues. V dropped 2 bases and J dropped 1 base, with 11 bases sitting between them. The CDR3 loop reads CASSLLGGGNTEAFF. CDR3 in DNA: TGTGCCAGCAGCTTATTGGGTGGGGGGAACACTGAAGCTTTCTTT.

This clonotype was seen many times. This chain joins TRBV12-3 or TRBV12-4 and TRBJ2-1; TRBD2 matches 13 bases. V trimming: 7 bases; J trimming: 7 bases; junction bases outside the gene matches: 7. CDR3 size: 15 residues. In DNA, the CDR3 is TGTGCCAGCAATTTGGGACTAGCGGGAATTAATGAGCAGTTCTTC. Translation: CASNLGLAGINEQFF.

This rearrangement joins TRBV5-1 to TRBJ2-1; no definite D call. V gave up 0 bases and J gave up 8 bases, with 9 bases separating them. Germline CDR1 SGHRS, CDR2 YFSETQ. There are 13 residues in the CDR3. CDR3 amino acids: CASSLGLGDEQFF. The CDR3, as DNA: TGCGCCAGCAGCTTGGGACTTGGGGATGAGCAGTTCTTC.

This clonotype was seen at least ten times. The V call is TRBV20-1, the J call TRBJ2-3, with 10 bases aligning to TRBD1. CDR3 length: 16 residues. The germline CDR1 and CDR2 sequences are DFQATT and SNEGSKA (reference sequence). V gave up 3 bases and J gave up 8 bases; unmatched junction bases: 14. The CDR3 loop reads CSASSSGTGVRGTQYF. The CDR3 DNA reads TGCAGTGCTAGTTCTTCCGGGACAGGGGTACGGGGTACGCAGTATTTT.

As for this clonotype: A read error may be the cause here, since a much bigger clone is one base away. The conserved phenylalanine or tryptophan normally closing the CDR3 is absent here, so this likely arose from a read error. V is TRBV20-1 and J is TRBJ2-7; D is undetermined. Germline lookup yields CDR1 DFQATT and CDR2 SNEGSKA (reference sequence). The CDR3 extends over 11 amino acids. Trimming removed 6 bases at V and 2 bases at J, with 8 bases between. CDR3 amino acids: CSAPRPYEQYS. As DNA, the CDR3 is TGCAGTGCCCCCCGGCCCTACGAGCAGTACTCC.

This clonotype was detected many times. The chain carries TRBV29-1 and TRBJ1-1, with a weak D call TRBD1 (5 bases). Trimming left V 4 bases short and J 5 bases short, with 11 bases between. Germline V gene lookup returns CDR1 SQVTM and CDR2 ANQGSEA. The CDR3 is 12 residues long. CDR3 DNA: TGCAGCGTTGCAAGGGGTTTTACTGAAGCTTTCTTT. It encodes CSVARGFTEAFF. The variable domain in full, completed from reference TRBV29-1 and TRBJ1-1, reads SAVISQKPSRDICQRGTSLTIQCQVDSQVTMMFWYRQQPGQSLTLIATANQGSEATYESGFVIDKFPISRPNLTFSTLTVSNMSPEDSSIYLCSVARGFTEAFFGQGTRLTVV.

This clonotype was counted a few times. CDR3 loop: CASSIWGGAGGNEQFF. Here the CDR3 DNA reads TGTGCCAGCAGCATTTGGGGCGGGGCCGGGGGCAATGAGCAGTTCTTC. The rearrangement links TRBV7-9 to TRBJ2-1, with D possibly TRBD2 on 6 matching bases. Trimming removed 5 bases at V and 6 bases at J, with 20 bases between. CDR3 length: 16 amino acids. Germline-derived CDR1 and CDR2 are SEHNR and FQNEAQ (reference sequence). Full variable domain (rest looked up from reference TRBV7-9 and TRBJ2-1): DTGVSQNPRHKITKRGQNVTFRCDPISEHNRLYWYRQTLGQGPEFLTYFQNEAQLEKSRLLSDRFSAERPKGSFSTLEIQRTEQGDSAMYLCASSIWGGAGGNEQFFGPGTRLTVL.

The chain links TRBV7-9 to TRBJ2-5, with D perhaps TRBD1 (5 bases). CDR1 and CDR2 from the germline V gene are SEHNR and FQNEAQ (reference sequence). V was shortened by 5 bases and J by 4 bases, with 23 bases between the two germline ends. The length of the CDR3 is 17 residues. The CDR3 sequence: CASSPPSGTQGGETQYF. CDR3 sequence (DNA): TGTGCCAGCAGCCCCCCTTCCGGAACTCAGGGTGGAGAGACCCAGTACTTC.

The chain combines TRBV20-1 with TRBJ1-1; possibly TRBD1 for D (5 bases). Trimming pared 2 bases from V and 1 base from J, leaving 8 bases between. CDR1 is DFQATT and CDR2 is SNEGSKA in the germline V gene (reference sequence). This CDR3 region has 13 residues. CDR3 region: CSARQGGNTEAFF. The CDR3 coding sequence is TGCAGTGCTAGACAGGGTGGGAACACTGAAGCTTTCTTT.